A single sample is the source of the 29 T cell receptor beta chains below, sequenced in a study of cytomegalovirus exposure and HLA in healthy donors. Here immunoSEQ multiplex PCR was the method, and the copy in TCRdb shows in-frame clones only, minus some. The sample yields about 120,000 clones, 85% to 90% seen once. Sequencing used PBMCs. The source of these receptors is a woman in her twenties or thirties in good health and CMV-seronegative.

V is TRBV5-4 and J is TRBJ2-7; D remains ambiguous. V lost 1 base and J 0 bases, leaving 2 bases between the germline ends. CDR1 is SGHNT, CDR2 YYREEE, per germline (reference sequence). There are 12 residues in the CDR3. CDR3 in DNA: TGTGCCAGCAGCTTGTACTCCTACGAGCAGTACTTC. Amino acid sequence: CASSLYSYEQYF.

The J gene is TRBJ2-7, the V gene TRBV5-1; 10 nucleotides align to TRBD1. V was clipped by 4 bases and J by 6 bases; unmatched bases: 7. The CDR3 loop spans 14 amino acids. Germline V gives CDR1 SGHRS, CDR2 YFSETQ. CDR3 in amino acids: CASSQPGQGSEQYF. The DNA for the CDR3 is TGCGCCAGCAGCCAACCGGGACAGGGGTCCGAGCAGTACTTC.

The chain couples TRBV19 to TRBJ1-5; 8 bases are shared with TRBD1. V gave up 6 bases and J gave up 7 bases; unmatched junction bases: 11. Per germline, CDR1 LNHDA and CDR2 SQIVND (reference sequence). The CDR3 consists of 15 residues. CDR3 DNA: TGTGCCAGTAGGGACAGGGATGGCCATTGGCAGCCCCAGCATTTT. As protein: CASRDRDGHWQPQHF.

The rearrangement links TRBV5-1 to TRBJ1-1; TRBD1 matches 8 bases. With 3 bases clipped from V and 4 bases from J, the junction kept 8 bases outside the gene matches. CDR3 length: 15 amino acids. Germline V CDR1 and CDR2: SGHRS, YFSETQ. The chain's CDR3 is CASSYGQGLGTEAFF. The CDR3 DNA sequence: TGCGCCAGCAGCTATGGACAGGGTTTGGGCACTGAAGCTTTCTTT.

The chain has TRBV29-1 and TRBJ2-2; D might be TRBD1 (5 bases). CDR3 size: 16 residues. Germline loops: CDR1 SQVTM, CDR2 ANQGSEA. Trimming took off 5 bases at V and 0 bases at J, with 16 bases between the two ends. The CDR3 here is CSVFLTRTPNTGELFF. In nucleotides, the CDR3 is TGCAGCGTTTTCCTGACCCGGACACCGAACACCGGGGAGCTGTTTTTT.

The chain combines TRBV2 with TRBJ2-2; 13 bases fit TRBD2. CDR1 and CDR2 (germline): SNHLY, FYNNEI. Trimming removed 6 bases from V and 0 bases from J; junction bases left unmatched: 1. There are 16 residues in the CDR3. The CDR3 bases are TGTGCCAGCAGGACTAGCGGGGGGCCGAACACCGGGGAGCTGTTTTTT. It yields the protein CASRTSGGPNTGELFF.

CDR3 loop: CATTSPSYEQYF. The CDR3 DNA reads as TGTGCCACCACTTCTCCCTCCTACGAGCAGTACTTC. The genes are TRBV19 and TRBJ2-7; D call uncertain. Trimming took off 10 bases at V and 0 bases at J, with 10 bases between the two ends. The CDR3 covers 12 residues. Germline assignment: CDR1 LNHDA and CDR2 SQIVND (reference sequence).

The CDR3 DNA reads as TGTGCCAGCAGTGGGCATTCACAGGATCAGCCCCAGCATTTT. Its protein is CASSGHSQDQPQHF. The rearrangement links TRBV6-1 to TRBJ1-5, with a weak D call TRBD1 (5 bases). This CDR3 contains 14 residues. In germline, CDR1 is MNHNS, CDR2 SASEGT. The V end was cut by 4 bases, the J end by 5 bases, with 12 bases between.

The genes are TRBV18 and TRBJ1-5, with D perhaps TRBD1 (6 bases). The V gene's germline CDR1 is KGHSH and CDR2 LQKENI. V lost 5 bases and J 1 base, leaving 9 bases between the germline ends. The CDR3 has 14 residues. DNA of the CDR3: TGTGCCAGCTCAGGGGACATCAGCAATCAGCCCCAGCATTTT. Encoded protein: CASSGDISNQPQHF.

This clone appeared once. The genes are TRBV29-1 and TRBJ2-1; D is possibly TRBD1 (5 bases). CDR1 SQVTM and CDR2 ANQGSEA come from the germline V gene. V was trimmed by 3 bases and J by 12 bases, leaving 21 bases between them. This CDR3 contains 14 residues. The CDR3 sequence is CSVDGQGLSTGQFF. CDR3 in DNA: TGCAGCGTTGATGGGCAGGGCCTCTCAACTGGGCAGTTCTTC.

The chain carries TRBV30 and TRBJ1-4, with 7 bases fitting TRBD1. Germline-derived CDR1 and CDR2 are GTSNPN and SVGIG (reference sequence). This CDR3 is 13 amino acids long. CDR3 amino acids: CAIKTGVDEKLFF. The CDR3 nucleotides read TGTGCTATTAAAACAGGGGTAGATGAAAAACTGTTTTTT.

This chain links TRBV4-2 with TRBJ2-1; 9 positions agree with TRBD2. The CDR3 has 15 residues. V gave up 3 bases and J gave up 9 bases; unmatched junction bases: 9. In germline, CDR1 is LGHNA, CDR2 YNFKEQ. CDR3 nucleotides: TGTGCCAGCAGCCAGGCCCGCGGGGGGGCGGGTGAGCAGTTCTTC. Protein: CASSQARGGAGEQFF.

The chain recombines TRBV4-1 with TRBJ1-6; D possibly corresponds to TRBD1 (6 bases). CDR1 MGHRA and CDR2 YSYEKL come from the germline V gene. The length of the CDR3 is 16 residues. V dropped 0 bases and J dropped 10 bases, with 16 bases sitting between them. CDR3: CASSQEPRPRGSPLHF. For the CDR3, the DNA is TGCGCCAGCAGCCAAGAGCCCCGGCCGAGGGGGTCACCCCTCCACTTT.

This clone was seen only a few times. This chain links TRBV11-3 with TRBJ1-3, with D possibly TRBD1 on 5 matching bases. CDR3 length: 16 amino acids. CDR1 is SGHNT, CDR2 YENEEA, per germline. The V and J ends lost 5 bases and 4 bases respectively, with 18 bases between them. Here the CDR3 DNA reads TGTGCCAGCAGCCTCAGGACACCGAAAGGAGGAAACACCATATATTTT. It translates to CASSLRTPKGGNTIYF.

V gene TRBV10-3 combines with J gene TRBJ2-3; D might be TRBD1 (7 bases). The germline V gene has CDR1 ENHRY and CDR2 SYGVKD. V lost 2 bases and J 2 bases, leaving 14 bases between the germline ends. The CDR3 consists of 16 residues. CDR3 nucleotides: TGTGCCATCAGTGAGGCTCAGGGGGGTCCCACAGATACGCAGTATTTT. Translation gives CAISEAQGGPTDTQYF.

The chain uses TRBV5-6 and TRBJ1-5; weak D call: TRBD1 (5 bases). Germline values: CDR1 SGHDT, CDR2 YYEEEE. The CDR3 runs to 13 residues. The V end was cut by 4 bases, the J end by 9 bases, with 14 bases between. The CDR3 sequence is CASSPNWGGPQHF. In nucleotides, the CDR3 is TGTGCCAGCAGCCCAAACTGGGGGGGGCCCCAGCATTTT.

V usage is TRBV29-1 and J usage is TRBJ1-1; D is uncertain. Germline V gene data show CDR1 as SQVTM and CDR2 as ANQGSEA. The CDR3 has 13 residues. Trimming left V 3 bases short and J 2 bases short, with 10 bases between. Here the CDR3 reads CSVEEFLNTEAFF. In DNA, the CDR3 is TGCAGCGTTGAGGAGTTTCTCAACACTGAAGCTTTCTTT.

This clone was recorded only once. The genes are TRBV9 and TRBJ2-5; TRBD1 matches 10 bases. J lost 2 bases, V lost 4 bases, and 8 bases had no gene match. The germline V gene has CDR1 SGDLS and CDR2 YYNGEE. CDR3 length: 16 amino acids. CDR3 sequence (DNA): TGTGCCAGCAGCCAGACAGGGGGCGCGTGGCAAGAGACCCAGTACTTC. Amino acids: CASSQTGGAWQETQYF.

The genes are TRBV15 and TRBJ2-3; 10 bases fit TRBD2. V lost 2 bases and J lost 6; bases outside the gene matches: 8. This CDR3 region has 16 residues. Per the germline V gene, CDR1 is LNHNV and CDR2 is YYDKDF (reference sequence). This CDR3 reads CATSRPLAGRGDTQYF. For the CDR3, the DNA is TGTGCCACCAGCAGACCACTAGCGGGGAGGGGGGATACGCAGTATTTT.

The DNA of the CDR3 is TGTGCCAGCAGTTCAGGGGGCATCTATGGCTACACCTTC. Amino acids: CASSSGGIYGYTF. The chain joins TRBV28 to TRBJ1-2, with 8 bases fitting TRBD1. V lost 4 bases to trimming and J lost 4 bases; unmatched junction nucleotides: 2. The CDR3 is 13 amino acids. The germline V gene encodes CDR1 MDHEN and CDR2 SYDVKM.

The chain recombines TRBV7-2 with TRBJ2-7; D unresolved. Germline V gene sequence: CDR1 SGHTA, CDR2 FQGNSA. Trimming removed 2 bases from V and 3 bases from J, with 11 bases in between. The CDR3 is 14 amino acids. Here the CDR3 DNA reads TGTGCCAGCAGCTTACGTGACACCCGCTACGAGCAGTACTTC. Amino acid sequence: CASSLRDTRYEQYF. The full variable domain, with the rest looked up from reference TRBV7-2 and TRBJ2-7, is GAGVSQSPSNKVTEKGKDVELRCDPISGHTALYWYRQSLGQGLEFLIYFQGNSAPDKSGLPSDRFSAERTGGSVSTLTIQRTQQEDSAVYLCASSLRDTRYEQYFGPGTRLTVT.

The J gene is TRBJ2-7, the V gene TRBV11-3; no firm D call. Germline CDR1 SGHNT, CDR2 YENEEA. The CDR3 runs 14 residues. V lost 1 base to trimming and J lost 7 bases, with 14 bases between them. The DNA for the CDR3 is TGTGCCAGCAGCTTAGCGGCCATTTTCGGGGAGCAGTACTTC. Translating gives CASSLAAIFGEQYF. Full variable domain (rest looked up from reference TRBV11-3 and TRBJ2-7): EAGVVQSPRYKIIEKKQPVAFWCNPISGHNTLYWYLQNLGQGPELLIRYENEEAVDDSQLPKDRFSAERLKGVDSTLKIQPAELGDSAVYLCASSLAAIFGEQYFGPGTRLTVT.

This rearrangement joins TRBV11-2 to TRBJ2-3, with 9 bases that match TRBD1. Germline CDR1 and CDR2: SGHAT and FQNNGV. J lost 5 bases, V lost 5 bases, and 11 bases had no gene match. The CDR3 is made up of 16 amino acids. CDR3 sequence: CASSRFRDRDRDTQYF. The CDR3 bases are TGTGCCAGCAGCCGATTCCGGGACAGGGATCGAGATACGCAGTATTTT. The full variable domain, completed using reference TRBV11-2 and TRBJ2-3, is EAGVAQSPRYKIIEKRQSVAFWCNPISGHATLYWYQQILGQGPKLLIQFQNNGVVDDSQLPKDRFSAERLKGVDSTLKIQPAKLEDSAVYLCASSRFRDRDRDTQYFGPGTRLTVL.

CDR3 residues: CASSLNTGTGAGQPQHF. The CDR3 coding sequence is TGCGCCAGCAGCCTAAATACCGGGACAGGGGCCGGTCAGCCCCAGCATTTT. The V gene is TRBV4-1, the J gene TRBJ1-5; 10 positions match TRBD1. CDR3 length: 17 residues. Germline CDR1 is MGHRA and CDR2 is YSYEKL. The trim removed 4 bases at V and 6 bases at J, leaving 12 bases unmatched.

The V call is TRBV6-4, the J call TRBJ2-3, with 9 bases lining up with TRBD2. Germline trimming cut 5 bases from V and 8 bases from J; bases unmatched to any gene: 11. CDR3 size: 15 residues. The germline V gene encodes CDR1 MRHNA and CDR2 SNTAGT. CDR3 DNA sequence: TGTGCCAGCAGTACTGTGGCGGGGGGGCAGTTTACGCAGTATTTT. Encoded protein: CASSTVAGGQFTQYF.

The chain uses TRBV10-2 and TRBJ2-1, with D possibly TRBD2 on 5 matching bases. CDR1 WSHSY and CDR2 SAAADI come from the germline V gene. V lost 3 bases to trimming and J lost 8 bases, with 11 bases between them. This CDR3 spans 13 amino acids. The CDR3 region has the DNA TGCGCCAGCAGTGAACCACCCGGGGATGAGCAGTTCTTC. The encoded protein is CASSEPPGDEQFF.

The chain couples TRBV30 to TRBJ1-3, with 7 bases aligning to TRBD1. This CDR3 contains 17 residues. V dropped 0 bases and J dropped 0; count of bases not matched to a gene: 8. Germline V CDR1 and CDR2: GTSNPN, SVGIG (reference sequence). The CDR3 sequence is CAWSVQQGLLSGNTIYF. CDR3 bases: TGTGCCTGGAGTGTACAACAGGGGCTCCTCTCTGGAAACACCATATATTTT.

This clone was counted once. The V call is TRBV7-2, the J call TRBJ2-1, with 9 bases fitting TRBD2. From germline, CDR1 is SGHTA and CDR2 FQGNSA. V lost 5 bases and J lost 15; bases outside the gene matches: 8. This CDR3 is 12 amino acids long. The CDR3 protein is CASSRDGTSPFF. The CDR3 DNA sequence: TGTGCCAGCAGCCGGGACGGGACTAGCCCGTTCTTC. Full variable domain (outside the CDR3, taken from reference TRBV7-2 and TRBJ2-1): GAGVSQSPSNKVTEKGKDVELRCDPISGHTALYWYRQSLGQGLEFLIYFQGNSAPDKSGLPSDRFSAERTGGSVSTLTIQRTQQEDSAVYLCASSRDGTSPFFGPGTRLTVL.

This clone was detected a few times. CDR3 region: CASSLLLTGELFF. The CDR3 bases are TGTGCCAGTAGTCTCCTGTTAACCGGGGAGCTGTTTTTT. The chain recombines TRBV19 with TRBJ2-2; no clear D. This CDR3 spans 13 amino acids. V was shortened by 5 bases and J by 5 bases, with 9 bases between the two germline ends. Germline V gives CDR1 LNHDA, CDR2 SQIVND (reference sequence).